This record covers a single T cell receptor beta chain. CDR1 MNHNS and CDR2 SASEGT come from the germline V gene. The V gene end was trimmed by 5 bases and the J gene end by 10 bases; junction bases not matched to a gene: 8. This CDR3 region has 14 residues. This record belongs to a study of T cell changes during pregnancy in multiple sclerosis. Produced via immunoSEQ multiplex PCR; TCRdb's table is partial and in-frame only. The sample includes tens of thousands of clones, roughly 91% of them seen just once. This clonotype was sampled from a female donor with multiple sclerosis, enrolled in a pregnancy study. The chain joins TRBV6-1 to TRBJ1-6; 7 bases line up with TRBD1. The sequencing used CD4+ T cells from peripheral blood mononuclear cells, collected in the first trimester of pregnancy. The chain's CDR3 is CASSRTGDSSPLHF. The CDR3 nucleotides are TGTGCCAGCAGTAGGACGGGGGACAGCTCACCCCTCCACTTT.